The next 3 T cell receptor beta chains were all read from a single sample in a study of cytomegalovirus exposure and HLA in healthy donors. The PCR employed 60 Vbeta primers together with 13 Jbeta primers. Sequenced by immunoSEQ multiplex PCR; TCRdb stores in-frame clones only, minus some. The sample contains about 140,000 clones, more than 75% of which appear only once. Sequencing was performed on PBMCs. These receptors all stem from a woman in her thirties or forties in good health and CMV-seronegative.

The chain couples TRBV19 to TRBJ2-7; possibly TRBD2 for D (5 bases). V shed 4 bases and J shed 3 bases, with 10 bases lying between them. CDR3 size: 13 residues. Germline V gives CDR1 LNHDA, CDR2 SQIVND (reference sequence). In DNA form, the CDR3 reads TGTGCCAGTAGTAAACCGGGGTTCTACGAGCAGTACTTC. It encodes CASSKPGFYEQYF.

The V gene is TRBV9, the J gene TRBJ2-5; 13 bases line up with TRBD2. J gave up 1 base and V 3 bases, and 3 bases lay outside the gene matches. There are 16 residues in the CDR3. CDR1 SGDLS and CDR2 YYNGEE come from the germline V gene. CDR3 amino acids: CASSAGLAGVQETQYF. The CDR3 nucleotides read TGTGCCAGCAGCGCCGGACTAGCGGGAGTCCAAGAGACCCAGTACTTC.

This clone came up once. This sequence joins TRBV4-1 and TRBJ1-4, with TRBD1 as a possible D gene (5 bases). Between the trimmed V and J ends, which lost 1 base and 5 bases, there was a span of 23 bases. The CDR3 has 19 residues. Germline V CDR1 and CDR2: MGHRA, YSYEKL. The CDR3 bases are TGCGCCAGCAGCCAAGGAACTTTGGGACTCTCAGAACCAAATGAAAAACTGTTTTTT. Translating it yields CASSQGTLGLSEPNEKLFF.